This entry describes one T cell receptor beta chain. The entry originates in a study of cytomegalovirus exposure and HLA in healthy donors. The data were produced by immunoSEQ multiplex PCR, yet TCRdb's version contains in-frame clones alone and is incomplete. The table shows about 200,000 clones, with about 81% occurring only once. The CDR3 spans 12 residues. Germline V gives CDR1 SQVTM, CDR2 ANQGSEA. Trimming cost V 6 bases and J 4 bases, with 12 bases left between them. Sequenced input: PBMCs. This TCR derives from a woman under 40 in good health and CMV-seronegative. This chain links TRBV29-1 with TRBJ1-1; D is unclear. DNA for the CDR3: TGCAGCGTCGATAAAGGAGGCACTGAAGCTTTCTTT. This encodes CSVDKGGTEAFF.